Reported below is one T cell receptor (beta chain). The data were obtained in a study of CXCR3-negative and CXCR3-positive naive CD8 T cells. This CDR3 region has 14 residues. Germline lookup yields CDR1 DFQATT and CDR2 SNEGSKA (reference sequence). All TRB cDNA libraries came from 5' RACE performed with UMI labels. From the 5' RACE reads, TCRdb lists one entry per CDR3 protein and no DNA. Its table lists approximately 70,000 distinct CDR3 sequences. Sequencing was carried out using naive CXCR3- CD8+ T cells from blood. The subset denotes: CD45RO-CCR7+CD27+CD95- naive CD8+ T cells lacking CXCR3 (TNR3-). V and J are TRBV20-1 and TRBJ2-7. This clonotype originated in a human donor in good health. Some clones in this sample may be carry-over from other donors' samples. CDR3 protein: CSAETLAATYEQYF.